The rows below give T cell receptor beta chains drawn from one sample of a study of cytomegalovirus exposure and HLA in healthy donors. Produced via immunoSEQ multiplex PCR; TCRdb's table is partial and in-frame only. The sample carries approximately 150,000 clones, approximately 80% recorded once. Specimen: PBMCs. All receptors come from a man aged 25-45 years in good health and CMV-seropositive. Each CDR3 is given with its conserved first and last residue. A D gene is named only where the DNA matches it firmly. A clone size is listed for some rows: how often the clone was seen (once, few, many), or a class if it is expanded.

d_gene,abundance,v_gene,j_gene,CDR3aa,CDR3nt
TRBD1,NA,TRBV29-1,TRBJ2-7,CSTPGTDHREQYF,TGCAGCACCCCCGGGACAGACCATAGGGAGCAGTACTTC
NA,few,TRBV19,TRBJ2-1,CASSRGTYYNEQFF,TGTGCCAGTAGCCGCGGGACCTACTACAATGAGCAGTTCTTC
NA,once,TRBV5-4,TRBJ1-6,CASRRDTNNSPLHF,TGTGCCAGCAGACGGGACACGAATAATTCACCCCTCCACTTT
NA,few,TRBV6-5,TRBJ1-5,CASGPNNQPQHF,TGTGCCAGCGGGCCTAACAATCAGCCCCAGCATTTT
NA,NA,TRBV30,TRBJ2-2,CAWSTSSGGELFF,TGTGCCTGGAGTACTTCCTCGGGCGGGGAGCTGTTTTTT
NA,NA,TRBV29-1,TRBJ1-4,CSVVGVGNEKLFF,TGCAGCGTTGTCGGGGTAGGAAATGAAAAACTGTTTTTT
TRBD2,NA,TRBV20-1,TRBJ2-7,CSAPGGEQYF,TGCAGTGCCCCGGGAGGCGAGCAGTACTTC
NA,NA,TRBV28,TRBJ1-1,CASSLWTGEAFF,TGTGCCAGCAGTTTATGGACAGGTGAAGCTTTCTTT
TRBD1,NA,TRBV11-3,TRBJ2-3,CASSQTGGTDTQYF,TGTGCCAGCAGCCAGACAGGGGGCACAGATACGCAGTATTTT
TRBD2,NA,TRBV27,TRBJ2-1,CASSISRLAGNEQFF,TGTGCCAGCAGCATCAGCCGACTAGCGGGAAATGAGCAGTTCTTC
TRBD2,once,TRBV15,TRBJ2-1,CATSTGTSGGNNEQFF,TGTGCCACCAGCACTGGGACTAGCGGGGGAAACAATGAGCAGTTCTTC
TRBD1,NA,TRBV28,TRBJ1-1,CASSQTGTGGTEAFF,TGTGCCAGCAGTCAAACCGGGACAGGGGGGACTGAAGCTTTCTTT
NA,NA,TRBV19,TRBJ2-7,CASSMRGGPPYYEQYF,TGTGCCAGTAGTATGCGCGGGGGCCCCCCCTACTACGAGCAGTACTTC
TRBD2,few,TRBV27,TRBJ2-1,CASSLLAGAGNEQFF,TGTGCCAGCAGTTTACTAGCGGGGGCGGGGAATGAGCAGTTCTTC
NA,NA,TRBV9,TRBJ1-3,CASSVSAVQGAGNTIYF,TGTGCCAGCAGCGTAAGCGCTGTTCAGGGTGCAGGAAACACCATATATTTT
NA,NA,TRBV15,TRBJ1-1,CATSRDQGMGFSEAFF,TGTGCCACCAGCAGAGATCAGGGCATGGGTTTCTCTGAAGCTTTCTTT
NA,NA,TRBV27,TRBJ2-1,CASSFHSGPSYNEQFF,TGTGCCAGCAGTTTTCATAGCGGTCCCTCCTACAATGAGCAGTTCTTC
TRBD1,once,TRBV15,TRBJ1-6,CATSRRPDRANSPLHF,TGTGCCACCAGCAGGCGCCCGGACAGGGCCAATTCACCCCTCCACTTT
NA,NA,TRBV19,TRBJ1-4,CASSPPTQGRNEKLFF,TGTGCCAGTAGCCCGCCGACGCAGGGGCGTAATGAAAAACTGTTTTTT
NA,once,TRBV25-1,TRBJ2-1,CASSESSPISNEQFF,TGTGCCAGCAGTGAATCTAGCCCTATAAGCAATGAGCAGTTCTTC
NA,once,TRBV4-3,TRBJ1-4,CASSPYGGALNEKLFF,TGCGCCAGCAGCCCGTACGGAGGGGCCCTTAATGAAAAACTGTTTTTT
NA,few,TRBV7-8,TRBJ1-5,CASSIQGMGQPQHF,TGTGCCAGCAGCATTCAGGGGATGGGGCAGCCCCAGCATTTT
NA,NA,TRBV12-2,TRBJ1-2,CASRLGGGEGYTF,TGTGCAAGTCGCTTAGGGGGGGGTGAAGGCTACACCTTC
TRBD2,once,TRBV5-1,TRBJ2-7,CASSWTSGSSWEQYF,TGCGCCAGCAGCTGGACTAGCGGGAGTAGTTGGGAGCAGTACTTC
NA,once,TRBV5-1,TRBJ2-2,CASSLGGIAGTGELFF,TGCGCCAGCAGCCTGGGGGGCATAGCAGGGACCGGGGAGCTGTTTTTT
NA,NA,TRBV2,TRBJ2-2,CASNSGANTGELFF,TGTGCCAGCAACTCAGGGGCCAACACCGGGGAGCTGTTTTTT
NA,NA,TRBV7-2,TRBJ1-1,CASSPHTEAFF,TGTGCCAGCAGCCCTCACACTGAAGCTTTCTTT
NA,NA,TRBV28,TRBJ1-2,CASSPPGRRGIYGYTF,TGTGCCAGCAGTCCCCCAGGGAGAAGGGGGATTTATGGCTACACCTTC